This T cell receptor beta chain was sequenced during a study of shared clonotypes between healthy human individuals. Study findings and constraints: Approximately 4.6% of naive CD4 clonotypes were shared across several donors. Among non-shared clonotypes, generation probabilities were lower than among those shared by all four donors.

In the study's own analysis: Sequence data from immunoSEQ were junction-only and lacked quality scores; consequently, filtering differed. Assay: immunoSEQ multiplex PCR; the TCRdb copy retains only in-frame clones and omits some. V and J calls and clone size are given by that table; D and trimming were obtained from the DNA. The sample includes millions of clones, about 95% of them seen just once. Note on this clone: Its antigen is unknown.

V shed 1 base, J shed 2 bases, and the junction held 3 bases outside the gene matches. This CDR3 spans 15 amino acids. CDR1 is MGHDK and CDR2 is SYGVNS in the germline V gene. Donors, without exception, were Caucasian adults residing in Nashville, Tennessee. The sequenced material came from naive CD4+ T cells sorted from blood. This sample's subset: CD45RA+ positively selected. The clonotype was recovered from a man in his late teens or twenties in good health. The chain carries TRBV25-1 and TRBJ1-2, with 8 nucleotides matching TRBD1. CDR3 DNA sequence: TGTGCCAGCAGTGAATCCGCAGGGGGCAACTATGGCTACACCTTC. Encoded protein: CASSESAGGNYGYTF.